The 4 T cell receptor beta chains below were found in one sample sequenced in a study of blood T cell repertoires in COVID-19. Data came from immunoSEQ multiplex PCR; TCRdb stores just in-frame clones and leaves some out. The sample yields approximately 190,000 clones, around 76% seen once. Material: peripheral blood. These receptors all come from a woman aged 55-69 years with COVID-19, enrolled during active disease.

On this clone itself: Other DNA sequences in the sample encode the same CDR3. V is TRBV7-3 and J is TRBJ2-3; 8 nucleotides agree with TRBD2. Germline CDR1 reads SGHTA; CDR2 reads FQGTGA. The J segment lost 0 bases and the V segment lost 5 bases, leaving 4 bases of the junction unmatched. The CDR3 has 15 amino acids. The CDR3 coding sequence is TGTGCCAGCAGCCCAAGCGGGGGTAGCACAGATACGCAGTATTTT. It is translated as CASSPSGGSTDTQYF.

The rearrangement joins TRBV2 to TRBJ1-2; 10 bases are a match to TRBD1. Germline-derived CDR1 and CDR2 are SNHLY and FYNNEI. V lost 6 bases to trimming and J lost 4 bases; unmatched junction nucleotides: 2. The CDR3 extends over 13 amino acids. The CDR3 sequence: CASRTGGAYGYTF. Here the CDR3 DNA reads TGTGCCAGCAGGACAGGGGGCGCCTATGGCTACACCTTC.

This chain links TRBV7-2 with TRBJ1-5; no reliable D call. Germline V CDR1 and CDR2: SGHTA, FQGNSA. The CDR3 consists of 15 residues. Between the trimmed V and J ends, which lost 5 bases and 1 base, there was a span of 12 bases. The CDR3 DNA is TGTGCCAGCAGCCCCGACACCAACAGCAATCAGCCCCAGCATTTT. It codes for CASSPDTNSNQPQHF.

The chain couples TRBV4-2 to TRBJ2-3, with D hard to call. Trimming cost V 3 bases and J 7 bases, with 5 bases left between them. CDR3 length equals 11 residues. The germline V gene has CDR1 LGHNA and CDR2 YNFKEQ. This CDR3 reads CASSQENTQYF. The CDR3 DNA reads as TGTGCCAGCAGCCAGGAGAATACGCAGTATTTT.